The 19 T cell receptor beta chains in this list originate from one sample, sequenced in a study of Graves' ophthalmopathy and Graves' hyperthyroidism. Amplification targeted the TCR beta CDR3 regions, with RNA transcripts as the source material. First-round RT-PCR relied on HTBI primers, and a second-round multiplex PCR came next. Via MiXCR, TCRdb re-called the multiplex PCR reads, giving one row per CDR3 protein. Altogether about 660,000 distinct CDR3 sequences are present, roughly 41% being singletons, with the ten largest covering more than 2.5%. Source material: peripheral blood. All receptors come from an adult man with Graves' ophthalmopathy.

The chain has TRBV14 and TRBJ2-5; 12 bases agree with TRBD2. The germline gives CDR1 SGHDN, CDR2 FVKESK. The length of the CDR3 is 16 residues. V lost 4 bases to trimming and J lost 2 bases; unmatched junction nucleotides: 5. The CDR3 DNA sequence: TGTGCCAGCAGCCTACTAGCGGGGGGACTACAAGAGACCCAGTACTTC. Residues: CASSLLAGGLQETQYF. Combining the CDR3 with reference TRBV14 and TRBJ2-5 gives the whole variable domain EAGVTQFPSHSVIEKGQTVTLRCDPISGHDNLYWYRRVMGKEIKFLLHFVKESKQDESGMPNNRFLAERTGGTYSTLKVQPAELEDSGVYFCASSLLAGGLQETQYFGPGTRLLVL.

The J gene is TRBJ1-4, the V gene TRBV5-6; D not certain. The CDR3 covers 15 residues. Germline CDR1 SGHDT, CDR2 YYEEEE. The V end was cut by 4 bases, the J end by 8 bases, with 18 bases between. The CDR3 DNA is TGTGCCAGCAGCCTGGACGGAGGAGGTGGAGAAAAACTGTTTTTT. It is translated as CASSLDGGGGEKLFF.

Remarks on this clonotype: Because the CDR3 is missing its conserved closing phenylalanine or tryptophan, this is likely a read error. The chain links TRBV29-1 to TRBJ1-2; D might be TRBD1 (6 bases). The germline V gene encodes CDR1 SQVTM and CDR2 ANQGSEA. This CDR3 is built from 13 residues. This chain's CDR3 is CRVEDLQGLGYTL. CDR3 sequence (DNA): TGCCGCGTTGAAGATCTACAGGGCTTGGGCTACACCCTC.

This clonotype has more than one count but fewer than ten. The chain joins TRBV3-1 to TRBJ2-6; D might be TRBD1 (5 bases). In germline, CDR1 is LGHDT, CDR2 YNNKEL (reference sequence). V was clipped by 0 bases and J by 12 bases, with 15 bases between them. This CDR3 has 15 amino acids. The CDR3 region has the DNA TGTGCCAGCAGCCAAGATAGTCCCTGGGGCATCGTCCTGACTTTC. Its protein product is CASSQDSPWGIVLTF.

Worth noting for this clonotype: The CDR3 end shows no conserved phenylalanine or tryptophan, and so a read error is likely. This sequence joins TRBV4-2 and TRBJ2-7; a possible D gene is TRBD2 (5 bases). The germline V gene encodes CDR1 LGHNA and CDR2 YNFKEQ. Trimming removed 5 bases at V and 6 bases at J, with 17 bases between. This CDR3 is 14 amino acids long. Here the CDR3 DNA reads TGTGCCAGCAGCTCCGGGATCAATTTCGCCGAGCAGTACCTC. Protein product: CASSSGINFAEQYL.

The gene calls are TRBV29-1 and TRBJ1-1; D is perhaps TRBD1 (5 bases). Trimming took off 8 bases at V and 0 bases at J, with 13 bases between the two ends. The CDR3 is made up of 13 amino acids. Germline-derived CDR1 and CDR2 are SQVTM and ANQGSEA. CDR3 bases: TGCAGCCAAGACCCGGGACTGAACACTGAAGCTTTCTTT. Its protein is CSQDPGLNTEAFF.

The rearrangement joins TRBV7-1 to TRBJ1-5; tentatively, D is TRBD1 (6 bases). TRBV7-1 is assigned to the ORF class and has an uncertain function. Trimming took 3 bases from V and 2 from J, leaving 11 bases between them. The CDR3 is made up of 15 amino acids. This CDR3 reads CASSSGAWGNQPQHF. CDR3 sequence (DNA): TGTGCCAGCAGCTCGGGGGCATGGGGCAATCAGCCCCAGCATTTT.

Worth noting for this clonotype: This clone may be a read error of a much larger clone one base away. J is TRBJ1-6 and V is TRBV11-2; D perhaps matches TRBD1 (5 bases). Germline CDR1 reads SGHAT; CDR2 reads FQNNGV. This CDR3 has 15 residues. V shed 6 bases and J shed 6 bases, with 15 bases lying between them. CDR3 coding DNA: TGTGCCAGCAGACTCCCGGGACGGCCTAATTCACCCCTCCACTTT. Translated: CASRLPGRPNSPLHF.

The chain uses TRBV6-6 and TRBJ1-2; D is ambiguous. Trimming took 5 bases from V and 7 from J, leaving 26 bases between them. CDR3 length: 17 residues. Germline-derived CDR1 and CDR2 are MNHNY and SVGAGI (reference sequence). This chain's CDR3 is CASSKARWWGPSAGYTF. Written as DNA, the CDR3 is TGTGCCAGCAGTAAGGCCCGTTGGTGGGGTCCTTCTGCTGGCTACACCTTC.

This clonotype has a count of ten or more. The chain has TRBV24-1 and TRBJ1-5; TRBD1 agrees at 9 bases. Germline lookup yields CDR1 KGHDR and CDR2 SFDVKD. V was clipped by 3 bases and J by 0 bases; unmatched bases: 8. This CDR3 contains 18 residues. DNA for the CDR3: TGTGCCACCAGTGATCCCAGACAGGGGGGATATAGCAATCAGCCCCAGCATTTT. It codes for CATSDPRQGGYSNQPQHF.

The J gene is TRBJ2-1, the V gene TRBV19, with a weak D call TRBD1 (6 bases). CDR1 is LNHDA, CDR2 SQIVND, per germline (reference sequence). The CDR3 totals 16 residues. Trimming took off 5 bases at V and 8 bases at J, with 22 bases between the two ends. For the CDR3, the DNA is TGTGCCAGTAGTCCAGGCTCCGGGACACCGGTAGATGAGCAGTTCTTC. This translates into CASSPGSGTPVDEQFF. Looking up the rest from reference TRBV19 and TRBJ2-1 gives the full variable domain: DGGITQSPKYLFRKEGQNVTLSCEQNLNHDAMYWYRQDPGQGLRLIYYSQIVNDFQKGDIAEGYSVSREKKESFPLTVTSAQKNPTAFYLCASSPGSGTPVDEQFFGPGTRLTVL.

This clonotype was counted ten times or more. The chain combines TRBV29-1 with TRBJ2-7; TRBD1 aligns across 8 bases. Germline-derived CDR1 and CDR2 are SQVTM and ANQGSEA. CDR3 size: 13 residues. The V segment lost 6 bases and the J segment 2 bases; nucleotides outside the gene matches: 6. This CDR3 is CSVTLTGAYEQYF. The CDR3 DNA sequence: TGCAGCGTCACCTTGACAGGGGCCTACGAGCAGTACTTC.

CDR3 coding DNA: TGTGCCAGCAGTCCTGAACCGGGACTAGCGGGGGGGAGGGAGACCCAGTACTTC. Translated: CASSPEPGLAGGRETQYF. The chain links TRBV2 to TRBJ2-5; 16 bases line up with TRBD2. J was trimmed by 5 bases and V by 5 bases; bases with no gene match: 11. This CDR3 has 18 amino acids. CDR1 SNHLY and CDR2 FYNNEI come from the germline V gene.

This clonotype was seen ten or more times. One junction end does not reproduce the germline sequence, and a read error may be involved. The chain employs TRBV10-3 and TRBJ2-5; 7 positions match TRBD1. CDR1 and CDR2 from the germline V gene are ENHRY and SYGVKD. This CDR3 is 14 amino acids long. CDR3: CASSYSRGRETQYF. CDR3 DNA sequence: TGTGCCAGCAGTTACTCTAGGGGGCGCGAGACCCAGTACTTC.

The table lists this clonotype with many counts. CDR3 coding DNA: TGTGCCAGCAGCGCCGGGACAGCATACGTAATGAACACTGAAGCTTTCTTT. Translation: CASSAGTAYVMNTEAFF. The chain is built from TRBV9 and TRBJ1-1; TRBD1 matches at 7 bases. The CDR3 contains 17 residues. In germline, CDR1 is SGDLS, CDR2 YYNGEE. Trimming at V came to 3 bases and at J to 0 bases, leaving 11 bases not matched to a gene.

The table lists this clonotype with many counts. The genes are TRBV11-1 and TRBJ2-2; D call uncertain. The CDR3 runs to 15 residues. Germline V gene sequence: CDR1 SGHAT, CDR2 FQDESV (reference sequence). The germline V and J ends were trimmed by 4 bases and 5 bases, with 14 bases remaining between them. The CDR3 sequence: CASSWSSAVTGELFF. The CDR3 region has the DNA TGTGCCAGCAGCTGGTCCAGCGCAGTTACCGGGGAGCTGTTTTTT.

This chain uses TRBV5-1 with TRBJ1-2, with TRBD1 identical over 9 bases. The CDR3 is made up of 15 amino acids. The ends lost 1 base at V and 4 bases at J; junction bases unmatched: 5. The germline CDR1 and CDR2 sequences are SGHRS and YFSETQ. The CDR3 spells CASSLPGTGIYGYTF. DNA for the CDR3: TGCGCCAGCAGCTTGCCAGGGACAGGGATCTATGGCTACACCTTC.

In the case of this clonotype: A single base separates this from a much larger clone, so it may be a read error. J is TRBJ2-5 and V is TRBV19; D is possibly TRBD1 (6 bases). Per germline, CDR1 LNHDA and CDR2 SQIVND (reference sequence). The CDR3 sequence is 13 residues long. Trimming left V 8 bases short and J 4 bases short, with 14 bases between. The CDR3 spells CASGTGQTETQYF. CDR3 DNA sequence: TGTGCCAGTGGTACCGGACAGACAGAGACCCAGTACTTC.

As to this clonotype: Given a much more abundant clone one base away, this may be a read error. The genes are TRBV20-1 and TRBJ1-1; 7 bases map to TRBD1. V trimming: 3 bases; J trimming: 10 bases; junction bases outside the gene matches: 5. The CDR3 consists of 11 residues. Germline V gene data show CDR1 as DFQATT and CDR2 as SNEGSKA (reference sequence). CDR3 coding DNA: TGCAGTGCTAGGCCAGGGGGGGTAGCTTTCTTT. Its protein is CSARPGGVAFF.